The present entry profiles one TCR beta chain with its context. Its antigen remains unidentified. The CDR3 spans 14 residues. The V end was cut by 0 bases, the J end by 6 bases, with 12 bases between. CDR1 is MNHNS, CDR2 SASEGT, per germline. This sample is part of a study of cytomegalovirus exposure and HLA in healthy donors. Unrecorded immune exposure was likely among donors, who were nominally healthy when sampled. Notes on the study in general: Another analysis was done later, and it associated approximately 15,000 TCR beta sequences with HLA alleles at 0.05 false discovery rate.

This PCR relied on a set of 60 Vbeta primers and 13 Jbeta primers. Produced via immunoSEQ multiplex PCR; TCRdb's table is partial and in-frame only. The table includes roughly 200,000 clones, around 84% detected once. This chain connects TRBV6-1 to TRBJ2-7; possible D gene TRBD2, 7 bases. What was sequenced was PBMCs. This TCR was sampled from a man aged 35 to 55 in good health and CMV-seropositive. CDR3 bases: TGTGCCAGCAGTGAAGCGGGGGGGCTGGGCGAGCAGTACTTC. Translation: CASSEAGGLGEQYF.